Listed below are T cell receptor beta chains from one sample, sequenced in a study of tumor and adjacent non-tumor tissue in lung cancer. TCRdb passed the multiplex PCR reads through MiXCR, listing each CDR3 protein once. The sample comprises 90,000 to 110,000 distinct CDR3 sequences, roughly 80% of which are singletons, and about 39% rests with the top ten. Sequences were obtained from lung tumor tissue. These receptor sequences come from a woman aged 60-75 years with non-small cell lung cancer. Both conserved end residues are part of each CDR3. The D gene is left open where the match is weak. Some rows have no size entry. The others give once, few or many, or a class for an expanded clone.

>TRBV12-5|TRBJ1-1|NA|many
TGTGCTAGTGGTTCGTTACAGGGCGGTGAAGCTTTCTTT
CASGSLQGGEAFF
>TRBV11-2|TRBJ2-2|NA|NA
TGTGCCAGCAGCTCAATATTGGCGGCGCACACTGGGGAGCTGTTTTTT
CASSSILAAHTGELFF
>TRBV4-3|TRBJ1-1|NA|NA
TGCGCCAGGAGTCAAACGGGACGTTCAGAAGCTTTCTTT
CARSQTGRSEAFF
>TRBV20-1|TRBJ2-7|NA|NA
TGCAGTCTTATACTAGCTGGGGGCCTGGGTGAGCAGTACTTC
CSLILAGGLGEQYF
>TRBV12-3/TRBV12-4|TRBJ2-3|NA|once
TGTGCCAGCAGTTGGACTAACGGGAACCTTGGGCTTACCACTACGCAGTATTTT
CASSWTNGNLGLTTTQYF
>TRBV10-3|TRBJ2-1|NA|NA
TGTGCCATCACTGTAGGTAGCGGCAAAAACAATGAGCAGTTCTTC
CAITVGSGKNNEQFF
>TRBV6-6|TRBJ2-7|TRBD2|many
TGTGCCAGCAGTTACCTGATTCCCCGGGGGGGGGCCGTGAACGAGCAGTACTTC
CASSYLIPRGGAVNEQYF
>TRBV29-1|TRBJ1-1|NA|once
TGCAGCGCTTCCCTCCGGGACAATGAAGCTTTCTTT
CSASLRDNEAFF
>TRBV29-1|TRBJ2-5|NA|NA
TGCAGCGAGGAGTTTCAAGAGACACAGTACTTC
CSEEFQETQYF
>TRBV4-1|TRBJ2-1|TRBD2|many
TGCGCCAGCAGCCACGGGACTAGCGGAGAGAGAGAGCAGTTCTTC
CASSHGTSGEREQFF
>TRBV11-2|TRBJ1-1|NA|once
TGTGCGAGCAGCTTGACCCCCGGAGTAAACGCTGAAGCTTTCTTT
CASSLTPGVNAEAFF
>TRBV11-2|TRBJ1-1|TRBD1|NA
TGTGCCAGCAGCATAGGCCCAGGGGGTAGGAACACTGAAGCTTTCTTT
CASSIGPGGRNTEAFF
>TRBV6-5|TRBJ2-5|TRBD2|NA
TGTGCCAGTAGTTACTCAGAGCGGGAGGGAGAGACCCAGTACTTC
CASSYSEREGETQYF
>TRBV6-1|TRBJ1-1|TRBD1|many
TGTGCCAGCATTTCAAGCGGGGCAGGGGGGATGAACACTGAAGCTTTCTTT
CASISSGAGGMNTEAFF
>TRBV11-2|TRBJ2-3|NA|once
TGTGCCAGCAGTTTAGGCTTCTCAAGAACAGATACGCAGTGTTTT
CASSLGFSRTDTQCF
>TRBV11-3|TRBJ2-1|TRBD2|NA
TGTGTCAGCAGCTACCTAGCGGGGTGGAAAAATGAGCAGTTCTTC
CVSSYLAGWKNEQFF
>TRBV11-2|TRBJ2-1|NA|NA
TGTGCCATCAACTTAGAACCTTCCTACAATGAGCAGTTCTTC
CAINLEPSYNEQFF
>TRBV29-1|TRBJ1-4|TRBD1|NA
TGCTGGGCCTTGACAGGGGACGAAAAACTGTTTTTT
CWALTGDEKLFF
>TRBV20-1|TRBJ2-1|NA|NA
TGTAGTGCTAGAAGGGACCAACACAATGAGCGGTTTTTC
CSARRDQHNERFF
>TRBV20-1|TRBJ2-5|NA|NA
TGCAGTGGGAGTAACGGGAGTCTTGAGACCCAGTACTTC
CSGSNGSLETQYF
>TRBV6-5|TRBJ1-1|NA|NA
TGCGCCAGCAGATCCCAGCGTCAAAACACTCAAGCTTTCTTT
CASRSQRQNTQAFF
>TRBV29-1|TRBJ1-5|TRBD1|NA
TGCAGCATTGGGGGACAGGGGGAGGCTCTGCCCCAGCATTTT
CSIGGQGEALPQHF
>TRBV20-1|TRBJ2-1|NA|NA
TGCAGTACTAGAAATAGCGCGAGAGGTCGGGGTGAGCAGTTCTTC
CSTRNSARGRGEQFF
>TRBV2|TRBJ1-2|TRBD1|NA
TGTGCCAGCAGTCGGGGACAGGACTATGGCTACACCTTC
CASSRGQDYGYTF
>TRBV5-1|TRBJ2-5|NA|NA
TGCGCCAGCAGCTCGGGACCCACGCGAGAGACCCAGTACTTC
CASSSGPTRETQYF
>TRBV2|TRBJ2-3|NA|NA
TGTGCCAGCTCGGGGGGCCTTTCGGCAGATACGCAGTATTTT
CASSGGLSADTQYF
>TRBV20-1|TRBJ2-5|TRBD1|many
TGCAGTGCTAGAGCGGCTGGGACAGGTGGGCACCAAGAGACCCAGTACTTC
CSARAAGTGGHQETQYF